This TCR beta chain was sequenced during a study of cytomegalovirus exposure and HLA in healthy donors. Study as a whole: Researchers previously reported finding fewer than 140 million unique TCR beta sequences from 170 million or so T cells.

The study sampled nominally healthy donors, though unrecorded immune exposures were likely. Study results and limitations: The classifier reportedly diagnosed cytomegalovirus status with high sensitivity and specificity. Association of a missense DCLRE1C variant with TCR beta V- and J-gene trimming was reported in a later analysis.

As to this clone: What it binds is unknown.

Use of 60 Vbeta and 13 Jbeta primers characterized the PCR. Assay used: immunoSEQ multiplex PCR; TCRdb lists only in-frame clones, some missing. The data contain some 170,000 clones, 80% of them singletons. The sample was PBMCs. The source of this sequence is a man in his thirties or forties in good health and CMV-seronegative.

CDR3 residues: CSTWEGRDRVYGYTF. The CDR3 region has the DNA TGCAGCACTTGGGAGGGCCGGGACAGGGTTTATGGCTACACCTTC. The rearrangement uses TRBV29-1 and TRBJ1-2; 9 bases fit TRBD1. The V segment lost 8 bases and the J segment 5 bases; nucleotides outside the gene matches: 15. CDR1 SQVTM and CDR2 ANQGSEA come from the germline V gene. This CDR3 is built from 15 residues.